The 3 T cell receptor beta chains listed next were all sequenced from one sample in a study of T cell changes during pregnancy in multiple sclerosis. Data came from immunoSEQ multiplex PCR; TCRdb stores just in-frame clones and leaves some out. The repertoire has some 77,000 clones, roughly 92% of them found once; the top ten carry roughly 2.1%. This specimen consisted of peripheral blood, obtained in the second trimester of pregnancy. Source of these receptors: a female donor in good health, enrolled as a control in a pregnancy study.

The gene calls are TRBV4-3 and TRBJ2-1; TRBD2 agrees at 7 bases. The length of the CDR3 is 17 residues. CDR1 is LGHNA and CDR2 is YSLEER in the germline V gene. The J segment lost 3 bases and the V segment lost 1 base, leaving 9 bases of the junction unmatched. For the CDR3, the DNA is TGCGCCAGCAGCCAAGTGGGAGGGGAAATTATCTACAATGAGCAGTTCTTC. Its protein is CASSQVGGEIIYNEQFF.

This clone was detected once. The chain is built from TRBV10-3 and TRBJ1-5; 8 bases match TRBD1. The CDR3 spans 14 residues. In germline, CDR1 is ENHRY, CDR2 SYGVKD. V trimming: 6 bases; J trimming: 2 bases; junction bases outside the gene matches: 3. The CDR3 protein is CAIRKDRGNQPQHF. The CDR3 DNA follows: TGTGCCATCAGGAAGGACAGGGGCAATCAGCCCCAGCATTTT.

This clone was counted once. V usage is TRBV10-3 and J usage is TRBJ2-7; D may be TRBD1 (5 bases). Trimming stripped 6 bases from V and 4 bases from J, with 16 bases between. This CDR3 spans 14 amino acids. The germline V gene encodes CDR1 ENHRY and CDR2 SYGVKD. The CDR3 nucleotides are TGTGCCATCAGCGACAGCAACCTCCTATACGAGCAGTACTTC. Residues: CAISDSNLLYEQYF.